This T cell receptor beta chain was captured by sequencing in a study of CD8 T cells in Susac syndrome. Negative isolation yielded CD4+ and CD8+ T cells, and FACS enriched TEMRA cells. There are 17 residues in the CDR3. Per germline, CDR1 MNHNS and CDR2 SASEGT. V lost 1 base and J 5 bases, leaving 20 bases between the germline ends. Reverse transcription of roughly 0.5 to 1 ug RNA was carried out with random hexamers. Amplification of TCR beta CDR3 across 54 Vbeta and 13 Jbeta was performed with immunoSEQ multiplex PCR. TCRdb processed the immunoSEQ multiplex PCR reads anew with MiXCR; each CDR3 protein has one entry. The table has around 280,000 distinct CDR3 sequences, roughly 94% seen once.

Material for sequencing was CD4+ T cells from PBMCs. This clonotype was sampled from a human donor with multiple sclerosis. The genes are TRBV6-1 and TRBJ2-5; D is uncertain. The CDR3 nucleotides are TGTGCCAGCAGTGAAGGTTGGACCCGTTTTTACCCGGAGACCCAGTACTTC. Translated: CASSEGWTRFYPETQYF.